This TCR beta chain was recorded in a study of blood T cell repertoires in COVID-19 (TCRdb year 2020). Context from the whole study: Samples from collaborators originated in the United States, Italy and Spain and spanned both the acute and convalescent phases of COVID-19. The repertoires were made available in a free public database intended to serve as a resource for research on the immune response to SARS-CoV-2. Nearly every sample came with metadata listing a de-identified subject ID, COVID-19 status, age in years and sex. The prospective study material was composed of cDNA or gDNA derived from T cells, B-cell-depleted T cells, or PBMCs. The samples were drawn from two sources: the first 160 participants of the ongoing ImmuneRACE study, and fewer than 1,500 subjects contributed by 6 global collaborators. The dataset comprised deeply sampled blood TCRbeta repertoires from subjects exposed to, actively infected with, or recovered from COVID-19. Where available, HLA class I and class II types were obtained from metadata supplied by the sample provider rather than from assay-based typing. Broad study findings and their caveats: Clinical and demographic metadata were provided uncurated, with the amount varying by source and participant.

Concerning this clone itself: No cognate antigen has been identified for it. Nothing much larger sits one base from this clone, and base qualities are not available.

According to the germline V gene, CDR1 reads SGHRS and CDR2 reads YFSETQ. Cut back by 4 bases and 8 bases, the V and J ends lie 15 bases apart. Its CDR3 holds 13 amino acids, cysteine through phenylalanine. Only the CDR3 DNA stays, 39 bases, in frame from base 1. TCRbeta CDR3 regions were amplified from genomic DNA by means of the immunoSEQ Assay, a bias-controlled multiplex PCR. The study's own analysis went as follows. Within the assay, amplification of reference gene primers was used to estimate how many nucleated cells each sample contained. Sequence reads were collapsed and filtered to measure the absolute abundance of every unique TCRbeta CDR3 rearrangement. For each sample, productive Simpson clonality was calculated by taking the square root of Simpson's diversity index across productive rearrangements. The table was pulled from immuneACCESS by TCRdb, which kept in-frame rearrangements only. Such tables lose some clones; where checked, under half of the loss comes from unresolved V genes, and the rest has no known cause. V and J calls and clone size come straight from that table; D and trimming were deduced from the DNA. The sample table shows over 200,000 clones, and around 86% are seen once. Around 2.8% of the sample rests with the top ten.

Another Seattle source contributed samples from volunteer blood donors who had recovered from COVID-19. Each collaborating institution followed its own protocols to collect whole blood in K2EDTA tubes. For TCRbeta analysis, collaborator samples were shipped as frozen whole blood, as isolated PBMCs, or as DNA extracted from either sample type. The sequence links TRBV5-1 to TRBJ1-1; a weak D assignment points to TRBD1 (6 bases agree). The material sequenced was peripheral blood. This clonotype originated in a woman aged 25 to 39 who had recovered from COVID-19. The CDR3 loop reads CASSLGPDREAFF. In nucleotides, the sequence is TGCGCCAGCAGCCTGGGACCCGACAGGGAAGCTTTCTTT.